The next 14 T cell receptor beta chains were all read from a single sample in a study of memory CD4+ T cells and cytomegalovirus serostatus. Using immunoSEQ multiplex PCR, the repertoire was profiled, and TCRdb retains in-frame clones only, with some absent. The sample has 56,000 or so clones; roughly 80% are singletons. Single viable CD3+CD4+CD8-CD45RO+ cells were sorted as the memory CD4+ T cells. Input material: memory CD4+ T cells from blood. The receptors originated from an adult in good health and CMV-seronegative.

CDR3 bases: TGTGCCAGCAGCTTAGGTTCCAGCGGGGGCGGGTACGAGCAGTACTTC. It encodes CASSLGSSGGGYEQYF. The genes are TRBV7-8 and TRBJ2-7; 8 bases align to TRBD2. The CDR3 has 16 amino acids. The V and J ends lost 1 base and 4 bases, in that order; junction bases with no gene match: 9. The germline CDR1 and CDR2 sequences are SGHVS and FQNEAQ.

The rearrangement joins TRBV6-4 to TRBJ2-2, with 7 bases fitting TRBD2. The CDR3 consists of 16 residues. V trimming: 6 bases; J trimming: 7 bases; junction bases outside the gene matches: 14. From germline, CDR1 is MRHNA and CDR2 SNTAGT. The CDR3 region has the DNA TGTGCCAGCAGAGCCGCTAGCGGTCGATTTGGCGGGGAGCTGTTTTTT. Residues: CASRAASGRFGGELFF.

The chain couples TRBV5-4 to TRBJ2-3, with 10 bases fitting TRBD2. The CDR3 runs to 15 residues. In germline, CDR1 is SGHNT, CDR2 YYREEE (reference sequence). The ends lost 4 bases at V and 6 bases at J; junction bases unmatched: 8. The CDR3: CASSTPSGGFDTQYF. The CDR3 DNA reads TGTGCCAGCAGCACCCCTAGCGGGGGATTCGATACGCAGTATTTT. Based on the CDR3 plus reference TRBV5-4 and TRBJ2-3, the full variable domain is ETGVTQSPTHLIKTRGQQVTLRCSSQSGHNTVSWYQQALGQGPQFIFQYYREEENGRGNFPPRFSGLQFPNYSSELNVNALELDDSALYLCASSTPSGGFDTQYFGPGTRLTVL.

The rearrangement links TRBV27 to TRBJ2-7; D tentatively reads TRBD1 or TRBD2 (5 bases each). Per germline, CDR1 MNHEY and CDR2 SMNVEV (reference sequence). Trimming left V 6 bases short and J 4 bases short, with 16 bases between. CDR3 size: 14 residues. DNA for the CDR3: TGTGCCAGCAGGGATTCAGGCAGGGAGTACGAGCAGTACTTC. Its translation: CASRDSGREYEQYF.

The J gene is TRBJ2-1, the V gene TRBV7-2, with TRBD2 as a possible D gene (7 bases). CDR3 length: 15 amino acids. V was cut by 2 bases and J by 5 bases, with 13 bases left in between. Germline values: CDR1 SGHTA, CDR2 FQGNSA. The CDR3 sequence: CASSLRGGGNNEQFF. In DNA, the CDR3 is TGTGCCAGCAGCTTAAGGGGGGGCGGCAACAATGAGCAGTTCTTC.

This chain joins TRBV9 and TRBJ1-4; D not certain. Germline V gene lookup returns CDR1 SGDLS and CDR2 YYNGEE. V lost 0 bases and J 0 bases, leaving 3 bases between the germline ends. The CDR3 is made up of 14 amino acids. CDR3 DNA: TGTGCCAGCAGCGTAGCCGCAACTAATGAAAAACTGTTTTTT. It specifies CASSVAATNEKLFF. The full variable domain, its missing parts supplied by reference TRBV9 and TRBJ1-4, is DSGVTQTPKHLITATGQRVTLRCSPRSGDLSVYWYQQSLDQGLQFLIQYYNGEERAKGNILERFSAQQFPDLHSELNLSSLELGDSALYFCASSVAATNEKLFFGSGTQLSVL.

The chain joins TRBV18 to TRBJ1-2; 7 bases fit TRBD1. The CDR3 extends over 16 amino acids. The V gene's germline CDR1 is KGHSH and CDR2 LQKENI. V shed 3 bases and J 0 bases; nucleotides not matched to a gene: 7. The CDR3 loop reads CASSPGNRGPNYGYTF. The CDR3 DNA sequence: TGTGCCAGCTCACCGGGAAACAGGGGTCCTAACTATGGCTACACCTTC.

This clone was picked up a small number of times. The CDR3 region has the DNA TGTGCCAGCCGAATCTTCGACAGACAGGGCGGGGGCTACACCTTC. Translating it yields CASRIFDRQGGGYTF. The rearrangement uses TRBV6-1 and TRBJ1-2, with TRBD1 matching over 7 bases. The CDR3 totals 15 residues. V lost 8 bases, J lost 8 bases, and 17 bases stayed unmatched. The germline CDR1 and CDR2 sequences are MNHNS and SASEGT.

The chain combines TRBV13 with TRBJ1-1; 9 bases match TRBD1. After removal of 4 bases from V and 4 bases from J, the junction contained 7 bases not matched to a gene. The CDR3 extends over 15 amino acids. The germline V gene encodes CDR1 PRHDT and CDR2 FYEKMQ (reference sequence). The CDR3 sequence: CASSWGQGGSTEAFF. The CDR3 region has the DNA TGTGCCAGCAGCTGGGGACAGGGCGGTAGCACTGAAGCTTTCTTT.

CDR3 residues: CASSKGQGASAEQYF. The DNA for the CDR3 is TGTGCCAGCAGCAAGGGACAGGGGGCGTCTGCTGAGCAGTACTTC. The chain has TRBV5-5 and TRBJ2-7; 12 bases are a match to TRBD1. Trimming removed 4 bases from V and 7 bases from J; junction bases left unmatched: 9. This CDR3 is built from 15 residues. Germline CDR1 is SGHKS and CDR2 is YYEKEE (reference sequence).

The CDR3 here is CASSMKAGSAKNIQYF. CDR3 DNA sequence: TGTGCCAGTAGTATGAAGGCAGGTTCAGCCAAAAACATTCAGTACTTC. The genes are TRBV19 and TRBJ2-4; D is uncertain. This CDR3 has 16 amino acids. Germline V gene lookup returns CDR1 LNHDA and CDR2 SQIVND (reference sequence). Trimming took off 3 bases at V and 0 bases at J, with 12 bases between the two ends.

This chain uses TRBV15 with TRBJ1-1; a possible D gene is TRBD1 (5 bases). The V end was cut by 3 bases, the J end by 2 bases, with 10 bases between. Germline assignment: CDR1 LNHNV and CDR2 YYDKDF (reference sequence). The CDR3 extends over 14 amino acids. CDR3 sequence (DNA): TGTGCCACCAGCAGGGCCAGGGCAAACACTGAAGCTTTCTTT. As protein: CATSRARANTEAFF.

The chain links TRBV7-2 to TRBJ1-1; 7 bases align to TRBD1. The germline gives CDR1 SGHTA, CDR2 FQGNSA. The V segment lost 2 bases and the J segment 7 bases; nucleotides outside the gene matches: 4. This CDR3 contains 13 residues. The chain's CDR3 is CASSLKGDSEAFF. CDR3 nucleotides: TGTGCCAGCAGCTTAAAGGGGGACAGTGAAGCTTTCTTT. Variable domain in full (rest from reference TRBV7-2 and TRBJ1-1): GAGVSQSPSNKVTEKGKDVELRCDPISGHTALYWYRQSLGQGLEFLIYFQGNSAPDKSGLPSDRFSAERTGGSVSTLTIQRTQQEDSAVYLCASSLKGDSEAFFGQGTRLTVV.

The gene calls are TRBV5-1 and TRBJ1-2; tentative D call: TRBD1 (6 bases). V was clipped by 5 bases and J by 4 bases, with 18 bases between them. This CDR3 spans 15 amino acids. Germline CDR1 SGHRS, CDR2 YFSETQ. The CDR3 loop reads CASRANPQGSYGYTF. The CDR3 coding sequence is TGCGCCAGCAGAGCGAACCCACAGGGAAGCTATGGCTACACCTTC.